This TCR beta chain is from a study of cytomegalovirus exposure and HLA in healthy donors. As for the study in general: There were 70 million to 95 million unique TCRs (from HLA-typed donors) in an early data release.

CDR3 size: 15 residues. Germline V gene sequence: CDR1 SGHDT, CDR2 YYEEEE. With V trimmed by 0 bases and J by 2 bases, 1 base remained unmatched. As for this clone: Its antigen is as yet unknown.

The study ran its PCR with 60 Vbeta and 13 Jbeta primers. This table comes from immunoSEQ multiplex PCR, and its TCRdb copy is limited to in-frame clones, with some not included. The table shows approximately 110,000 clones, with roughly 66% occurring only once. Whole-study results and caveats: The productive fraction for most TCR beta V segments was about 90% or about 30% in an earlier analysis. Reports indicate that TCR beta sequences accurately predicted the HLA-A and HLA-B alleles of most subjects. No immune exposure information besides CMV serostatus was available.

The rearrangement links TRBV5-6 to TRBJ2-7; 11 bases are shared with TRBD2. This clonotype originated in a woman aged 25-40 years in good health and CMV-seronegative. The sequenced sample consisted of PBMCs. This CDR3 is CASSLELAGAYEQYF. In DNA form, the CDR3 reads TGTGCCAGCAGCTTGGAACTAGCGGGAGCCTACGAGCAGTACTTC.